This entry describes one T cell receptor beta chain. The antigen is undetermined. This sample was included in a study of T cell clonotyping in hematopoietic cell transplantation. The repertoire was sequenced with immunoSEQ multiplex PCR; TCRdb's copy has only in-frame clones and lacks some. Among fewer than 15,000 clones, approximately 90% were seen once, and the ten largest hold around 0.8%. Findings of the study overall: Without cell sorting, CD4 versus CD8 contributions remain unresolved. Recipient TCR diversity dropped after transplant; expanded clonotypes rose from day 30 to 180. Graft donor and pretransplant recipient Inverse Simpson Index values predicted broader posttransplant TCR diversity. At the given depth, recipient repertoires were over 97% de novo clonotypes.

Germline values: CDR1 SGHAT, CDR2 FQNNGV. Trimming removed 0 bases at V and 3 bases at J, with 5 bases between. The CDR3 contains 13 residues. The sequenced sample consisted of peripheral blood mononuclear cells. This clonotype was sampled from a woman aged 45-59 years in good health. Some clones in this sample may be carry-over from other donors' samples. V usage is TRBV11-2 and J usage is TRBJ1-1, with D uncertain. The DNA of the CDR3 is TGTGCCAGCAGCTTAGATCAATACACTGAAGCTTTCTTT. Amino acids: CASSLDQYTEAFF.